The 25 T cell receptor beta chains below all came from one sample that was sequenced in a study of blood T cell repertoires in COVID-19 (dated by TCRdb to 2020 to 2021). The library was generated by the immunoSEQ multiplex PCR assay. Imported from immuneACCESS, the table was reduced by TCRdb to in-frame sequences with V and J called. These copies leave out some clones; in studies compared against another copy, an unresolved V gene accounts for under half, and the cause of the remainder is not known. The sample table shows roughly 340,000 clones, and around 89% are seen once. The ten largest clones capture about 2.9% of the sample. Sequenced input: peripheral blood. The receptors derive from a woman aged 25 to 39 with COVID-19, enrolled during active disease.

The gene calls are TRBV19 and TRBJ2-5; 7 bases are shared with TRBD2. Germline CDR1 reads LNHDA; CDR2 reads SQIVND (reference sequence). V shed 7 bases, J shed 3 bases, and the junction held 14 bases outside the gene matches. The CDR3 extends over 16 amino acids. The CDR3: CASTSLAAGEKETQYF. CDR3 in DNA: TGTGCCAGTACTTCTCTTGCTGCGGGGGAGAAAGAGACCCAGTACTTC.

The rearrangement links TRBV9 to TRBJ2-1; 8 nucleotides match TRBD2. Germline loops: CDR1 SGDLS, CDR2 YYNGEE. The CDR3 is made up of 14 amino acids. V dropped 4 bases and J dropped 5; count of bases not matched to a gene: 5. For the CDR3, the DNA is TGTGCCAGCAGCCCAAGCGGGAGCAACAATGAGCAGTTCTTC. Protein product: CASSPSGSNNEQFF.

This sequence joins TRBV7-8 and TRBJ2-3; the match to TRBD2 covers 11 bases. Germline CDR1 SGHVS, CDR2 FQNEAQ. This CDR3 has 15 residues. J gave up 5 bases and V 1 base, and 2 bases lay outside the gene matches. The CDR3 DNA follows: TGTGCCAGCAGCTTAGGACTAGCGGGGTTAGATACGCAGTATTTT. This codes for CASSLGLAGLDTQYF.

For the CDR3, the DNA is TGTGCCACCAGCAGAGATCGGGACATTATGGCCCAGTACTTC. Protein product: CATSRDRDIMAQYF. The chain combines TRBV15 with TRBJ2-5, with D possibly matching TRBD1 (6 bases). The CDR3 consists of 14 residues. Germline V gives CDR1 LNHNV, CDR2 YYDKDF (reference sequence). V gave up 0 bases and J gave up 9 bases, with 14 bases separating them.

V and J are TRBV6-4 and TRBJ1-2; the D is unclear. With 2 bases removed from V and 8 bases from J, the gap between germline ends came to 15 bases. Germline CDR1 and CDR2: MRHNA and SNTAGT. The CDR3 contains 14 residues. The CDR3 is CASSDNSAGKGYTF. The CDR3 DNA is TGTGCCAGCAGTGACAATTCGGCGGGCAAAGGCTACACCTTC.

The chain links TRBV10-1 to TRBJ2-5; tentatively, D is TRBD1 (5 bases). From germline, CDR1 is WNHNN and CDR2 SYGVQD (reference sequence). This CDR3 has 15 residues. V lost 0 bases, J lost 2 bases, and 10 bases lay in between. The CDR3 sequence is CASSESTRQQETQYF. The CDR3 DNA follows: TGCGCCAGCAGTGAGTCGACGAGACAGCAAGAGACCCAGTACTTC.

This CDR3 reads CASRSGLTNYGYTF. In DNA form, the CDR3 reads TGTGCCAGCAGATCGGGACTTACTAACTATGGCTACACCTTC. The chain has TRBV28 and TRBJ1-2; D may be TRBD1 (5 bases). V was trimmed by 6 bases and J by 0 bases, leaving 11 bases between them. Germline loops: CDR1 MDHEN, CDR2 SYDVKM. This CDR3 is 14 amino acids long.

The chain recombines TRBV15 with TRBJ2-5; the match to TRBD1 covers 10 bases. The germline V gene has CDR1 LNHNV and CDR2 YYDKDF (reference sequence). The V gene end was trimmed by 0 bases and the J gene end by 5 bases; junction bases not matched to a gene: 12. CDR3 length: 18 residues. CDR3 bases: TGTGCCACCAGCAGAGATGGACCGGGGACAGGGGAGCGGGAGACCCAGTACTTC. Protein sequence: CATSRDGPGTGERETQYF.

The rearrangement uses TRBV7-2 and TRBJ2-3, with D uncertain. Per germline, CDR1 SGHTA and CDR2 FQGNSA. Between the trimmed V and J ends, which lost 5 bases and 2 bases, there was a span of 5 bases. CDR3 length: 12 residues. In DNA, the CDR3 is TGTGCCAGCAGCCTATTCACAGATACGCAGTATTTT. Translating it yields CASSLFTDTQYF.

CDR3: CASSWTGDYGYTF. The CDR3 DNA sequence: TGTGCCAGCAGTTGGACAGGGGATTATGGCTACACCTTC. The V gene is TRBV27, the J gene TRBJ1-2; 9 bases match TRBD1. Germline V gives CDR1 MNHEY, CDR2 SMNVEV (reference sequence). The trim removed 4 bases at V and 5 bases at J, leaving 2 bases unmatched. The CDR3 extends over 13 amino acids.

This chain uses TRBV27 with TRBJ2-7; tentative D call: TRBD1 (5 bases). CDR3 length: 13 residues. Per germline, CDR1 MNHEY and CDR2 SMNVEV (reference sequence). The V end lost 3 bases, the J end lost 3 bases, and 9 bases lay between the germline ends. The CDR3 DNA reads TGTGCCAGCAGTTTCAGGGTAAGCTACGAGCAGTACTTC. Translation: CASSFRVSYEQYF.

This clone appeared a single time. This chain uses TRBV7-2 with TRBJ2-3; 9 bases fit TRBD2. Looked up from germline, CDR1 is SGHTA and CDR2 is FQGNSA. V shed 2 bases and J 4 bases; nucleotides not matched to a gene: 10. The CDR3 contains 17 residues. The CDR3 region has the DNA TGTGCCAGCAGCTTATCCCTCGCGGGAGGGCAGGCAGATACGCAGTATTTT. Translation: CASSLSLAGGQADTQYF.

The chain couples TRBV15 to TRBJ2-2; TRBD1 matches 9 bases. V gave up 3 bases and J gave up 4 bases; unmatched junction bases: 3. Germline lookup yields CDR1 LNHNV and CDR2 YYDKDF (reference sequence). This CDR3 has 15 amino acids. CDR3 nucleotides: TGTGCCACCAGCAGTGACAGGGGGATCACCGGGGAGCTGTTTTTT. This translates into CATSSDRGITGELFF. The whole variable domain, remainder taken from reference TRBV15 and TRBJ2-2, is DAMVIQNPRYQVTQFGKPVTLSCSQTLNHNVMYWYQQKSSQAPKLLFHYYDKDFNNEADTPDNFQSRRPNTSFCFLDIRSPGLGDTAMYLCATSSDRGITGELFFGEGSRLTVL.

The chain has TRBV10-1 and TRBJ1-3; D might be TRBD1 (6 bases). V dropped 0 bases and J dropped 1 base, with 10 bases sitting between them. The CDR3 is 16 amino acids. CDR1 and CDR2 (germline): WNHNN, SYGVQD (reference sequence). CDR3 sequence (DNA): TGCGCCAGCAGTGAGTCCTACAGGGATTCTGGAAACACCATATATTTT. This gives the protein CASSESYRDSGNTIYF.

The chain couples TRBV19 to TRBJ2-3; TRBD1 agrees at 8 bases. This CDR3 is 17 amino acids long. Germline loops: CDR1 LNHDA, CDR2 SQIVND (reference sequence). The ends lost 5 bases at V and 1 base at J; junction bases unmatched: 11. This CDR3 reads CASSDAGGMFGTDTQYF. DNA for the CDR3: TGTGCCAGTAGTGACGCAGGGGGCATGTTTGGCACAGATACGCAGTATTTT.

The genes are TRBV4-3 and TRBJ2-1; the match to TRBD2 covers 11 bases. Germline CDR1 is LGHNA and CDR2 is YSLEER. The CDR3 has 18 residues. The trim removed 1 base at V and 7 bases at J, leaving 12 bases unmatched. CDR3 sequence (DNA): TGCGCCAGCAGCCAAGGTAGTAGCGGGGGGGCCGAGTTAAATGAGCAGTTCTTC. Translated: CASSQGSSGGAELNEQFF.

The chain carries TRBV6-2 or TRBV6-3 and TRBJ2-7, with TRBD1 identical over 9 bases. The V gene end was trimmed by 4 bases and the J gene end by 4 bases; junction bases not matched to a gene: 5. The CDR3 is 14 amino acids. CDR1 is MNHEY, CDR2 SVGEGT, per germline. CDR3 coding DNA: TGTGCCAGCAGTTGGGGGACAGGGAGTTACGAGCAGTACGTC. This sequence encodes CASSWGTGSYEQYV.

This clone was picked up a small number of times. The chain links TRBV4-3 to TRBJ2-1; possibly TRBD2 for D (5 bases). Trimming removed 0 bases from V and 0 bases from J, with 15 bases in between. The germline V gene has CDR1 LGHNA and CDR2 YSLEER. The CDR3 spans 18 residues. The CDR3 region is CASSQESGGYHSYNEQFF. The DNA for the CDR3 is TGCGCCAGCAGCCAAGAAAGCGGAGGCTATCACTCCTACAATGAGCAGTTCTTC.

The chain joins TRBV7-2 to TRBJ1-5; a possible D gene is TRBD1 (5 bases). This CDR3 has 15 residues. V lost 4 bases to trimming and J lost 6 bases, with 16 bases between them. Looked up from germline, CDR1 is SGHTA and CDR2 is FQGNSA. This CDR3 reads CASSSPGGGTQPQHF. The DNA of the CDR3 is TGTGCCAGCAGCTCACCTGGGGGGGGGACTCAGCCCCAGCATTTT.

V gene TRBV19 combines with J gene TRBJ1-4, with D perhaps matching TRBD1 (5 bases). CDR1 is LNHDA, CDR2 SQIVND, per germline (reference sequence). V lost 7 bases to trimming and J lost 8 bases, with 20 bases between them. CDR3 length: 15 amino acids. CDR3 nucleotides: TGTGCCAGTACGTCCTATCCCGCACAGGACGAAAAACTGTTTTTT. It is translated as CASTSYPAQDEKLFF.

J is TRBJ1-3 and V is TRBV5-6; the D is unclear. Germline V gene data show CDR1 as SGHDT and CDR2 as YYEEEE. V was clipped by 2 bases and J by 0 bases, with 9 bases between them. The CDR3 has 15 amino acids. CDR3 bases: TGTGCCAGCAGCTTTCCGAGGGACTCTGGAAACACCATATATTTT. It is translated as CASSFPRDSGNTIYF.

The chain carries TRBV15 and TRBJ2-7; no clear D. This CDR3 contains 13 residues. Trimming removed 0 bases at V and 6 bases at J, with 9 bases between. Germline CDR1 and CDR2: LNHNV and YYDKDF (reference sequence). The CDR3 DNA reads TGTGCCACCAGCAGAGATTGGCTTTCCGAGCAGTACTTC. It yields the protein CATSRDWLSEQYF.

This clone was found a few times. This chain connects TRBV28 to TRBJ1-1; 8 nucleotides align to TRBD1. Germline V gene sequence: CDR1 MDHEN, CDR2 SYDVKM. V dropped 1 base and J dropped 1; count of bases not matched to a gene: 2. CDR3 size: 15 residues. The DNA for the CDR3 is TGTGCCAGCAGTTTATATACAGGGGGGAACACTGAAGCTTTCTTT. Translated, it gives CASSLYTGGNTEAFF.

This chain uses TRBV28 with TRBJ1-1; a possible D gene is TRBD1 (6 bases). This CDR3 has 13 amino acids. The V end was cut by 5 bases, the J end by 11 bases, with 18 bases between. The germline V gene has CDR1 MDHEN and CDR2 SYDVKM. CDR3 coding DNA: TGTGCCAGCAGTGCCAGGTACCTCAGGGGCGCTTTCTTT. The encoded protein is CASSARYLRGAFF.

The DNA of the CDR3 is TGCAGCGGTGCCCTGGGGACTTACAATGAGCAGTTCTTC. Translation: CSGALGTYNEQFF. The chain recombines TRBV29-1 with TRBJ2-1; D perhaps matches TRBD2 (6 bases). The CDR3 is made up of 13 amino acids. Germline CDR1 is SQVTM and CDR2 is ANQGSEA. Trimming took off 7 bases at V and 4 bases at J, with 14 bases between the two ends.